This is a list of T cell receptor beta chains from one sample in a study of graft-versus-host responses after intestinal transplantation. Here immunoSEQ multiplex PCR was the method, and the copy in TCRdb shows in-frame clones only, minus some. The sample contains some 15,000 clones, roughly three fifths of which appear only once. The material sequenced was ileum tissue, taken 524 days after transplant. The source is a human patient who received an intestinal transplant, so some T cells may come from the graft donor. CDR3s include the opening cysteine and the closing phenylalanine or tryptophan. A D gene is named only where the DNA matches it firmly. Rows may omit the clone size; those that give it use once, few, many or a size class.

j_call,clone_size,d_call,cdr3_length,v_call,cdr3_aa,cdr3_nt
TRBJ2-7,-,TRBD1,15,TRBV4-3,CASSQVPDRVYEQYF,TGCGCCAGCAGCCAAGTACCCGACAGGGTCTACGAGCAGTACTTC
TRBJ2-7,few,-,14,TRBV6-6,CASSYREGDYEQYF,TGTGCCAGCAGTTACAGAGAAGGGGACTACGAGCAGTACTTC
TRBJ1-1,-,-,13,TRBV7-2,CASRPDRNTEAFF,TGTGCCAGCAGACCGGACAGAAACACTGAAGCTTTCTTT
TRBJ2-7,many,TRBD1,16,TRBV15,CATSRGTGTGSRKQYF,TGTGCCACCAGCAGAGGGACCGGGACAGGGTCTAGAAAGCAGTACTTC
TRBJ1-2,-,-,13,TRBV19,CASSTDGDYGYTF,TGTGCCAGTAGTACGGACGGGGACTATGGCTACACCTTC
TRBJ2-7,once,-,14,TRBV7-2,CASSLTSPTYEQYF,TGTGCCAGCAGCTTAACTAGCCCAACCTACGAGCAGTACTTC
TRBJ1-1,-,-,16,TRBV4-3,CASSQERWEMNTEAFF,TGCGCCAGCAGCCAAGAACGTTGGGAGATGAACACTGAAGCTTTCTTT
TRBJ2-3,-,TRBD2,13,TRBV7-2,CARLAGRTDTQYF,TGTGCCAGACTAGCGGGCCGCACAGATACGCAGTATTTT
TRBJ1-1,few,-,13,TRBV18,CASLLTANTEAFF,TGTGCCAGCTTACTGACAGCAAACACTGAAGCTTTCTTT
TRBJ1-6,-,TRBD1,16,TRBV5-1,CASSPTMRTGNSPLHF,TGCGCCAGCAGCCCAACGATGAGGACAGGGAATTCACCCCTCCACTTT
TRBJ2-7,-,TRBD2,14,TRBV7-2,CASSLVGTIYEQYF,TGTGCCAGCAGCTTAGTGGGGACTATATACGAGCAGTACTTC
TRBJ1-3,once,-,13,TRBV18,CASSQDSGNTIYF,TGTGCCAGCTCCCAAGACAGCGGAAACACCATATATTTT
TRBJ1-1,-,TRBD1,15,TRBV27,CASSPGTGRNTEAFF,TGTGCCAGCAGTCCTGGGACAGGCCGGAACACTGAAGCTTTCTTT
TRBJ1-5,-,-,12,TRBV25-1,CASRGGNQPQHF,TGTGCCAGCAGGGGAGGCAATCAGCCCCAGCATTTT
TRBJ1-2,-,TRBD1,17,TRBV7-2,CASSFLGGGQGNYGYTF,TGTGCCAGCAGCTTCTTGGGAGGGGGACAGGGGAACTATGGCTACACCTTC
TRBJ2-7,-,TRBD2,16,TRBV5-1,CASSLDQRGVSYEQYF,TGCGCCAGCAGCTTGGATCAGCGGGGGGTGTCCTACGAGCAGTACTTC
TRBJ1-1,-,-,14,TRBV7-2,CASSLRGAETEAFF,TGTGCCAGCAGCTTACGGGGGGCGGAAACTGAAGCTTTCTTT
TRBJ2-3,-,-,15,TRBV2,CASSEGLADTDTQYF,TGTGCCAGCAGTGAAGGCCTAGCTGATACAGATACGCAGTATTTT
TRBJ2-2,few,-,14,TRBV6-5,CASSPRLDTGELFF,TGTGCCAGCAGTCCCAGACTAGACACCGGGGAGCTGTTTTTT
TRBJ1-3,-,TRBD1,15,TRBV27,CASSLPTGDGNTIYF,TGTGCCAGCAGTTTGCCCACAGGGGACGGAAACACCATATATTTT
TRBJ2-7,few,-,16,TRBV7-8,CASSLDPGGAYYEQYF,TGTGCCAGCAGCTTAGATCCTGGGGGGGCGTACTACGAGCAGTACTTC
TRBJ2-5,-,-,14,TRBV5-6,CASSSLTGGGTQYF,TGTGCCAGCAGCTCCCTTACCGGGGGAGGGACCCAGTACTTC
TRBJ2-7,-,TRBD2,14,TRBV5-8,CASRYLAATYEQYF,TGTGCCAGCAGATATCTAGCGGCAACCTACGAGCAGTACTTC
TRBJ1-1,-,-,11,TRBV2,CATSPGFEAFF,TGTGCCACCTCCCCGGGGTTTGAAGCTTTCTTT
TRBJ2-1,-,TRBD2,15,TRBV11-2,CASSFSSGEYNEQFF,TGTGCCAGCAGCTTTTCTAGCGGGGAGTACAATGAGCAGTTCTTC
TRBJ1-6,once,TRBD1,19,TRBV18,CASSPTPGGSSSYNSPLHF,TGTGCCAGCTCACCAACGCCAGGGGGATCGAGCTCCTATAATTCACCCCTCCACTTT
TRBJ2-7,few,-,13,TRBV11-3,CASSSLGGLRLYF,TGTGCCAGCAGCTCATTGGGAGGTCTTAGATTGTACTTC
TRBJ1-4,-,-,13,TRBV12-5,CASGAGIREKLFF,TGTGCTAGTGGGGCGGGGATACGGGAAAAACTGTTTTTT
TRBJ2-3,few,TRBD1,15,TRBV10-3,CAISTRQGATDTQYF,TGTGCCATCAGTACCCGACAGGGGGCCACAGATACGCAGTATTTT